The next 5 T cell receptor beta chains were all read from a single sample in a study of T-cell reconstitution after alpha-beta-depleted transplantation in children. During its preparation, the TCRbeta library received unique molecular identifiers. A single record per CDR3 protein comes from TCRdb applying MiXCR to the PCR reads. The profile shows fewer than 1 million distinct CDR3 sequences, roughly 15% of them singletons. The sample was PBMCs, mostly from graft donor cells, taken 360 days after TCRalphabeta/CD19-depleted stem cell transplant. The receptors here all came from a male patient younger than 18 who had a stem cell transplant for acute lymphoblastic leukemia, so the T cells may come from the graft donor.

There are a few counts of this clonotype. The J gene is TRBJ2-2, the V gene TRBV12-3 or TRBV12-4; the match to TRBD2 covers 15 bases. This CDR3 has 17 residues. The J segment lost 4 bases and the V segment lost 3 bases, leaving 3 bases of the junction unmatched. CDR3 residues: CASSFAGLAGGTGELFF. Written as DNA, the CDR3 is TGTGCCAGCAGTTTCGCGGGACTAGCGGGAGGCACCGGGGAGCTGTTTTTT.

This clonotype was seen a handful of times. The gene calls are TRBV7-9 and TRBJ2-1; the match to TRBD2 covers 8 bases. The V segment lost 5 bases and the J segment 4 bases; nucleotides outside the gene matches: 10. The V gene's germline CDR1 is SEHNR and CDR2 FQNEAQ (reference sequence). This CDR3 has 16 residues. The CDR3 region has the DNA TGTGCCAGCAGCCTAAGGGGCGGGAGGTCTTACAATGAGCAGTTCTTC. Its translation is CASSLRGGRSYNEQFF.

This clonotype was seen only a few times. V and J are TRBV20-1 and TRBJ1-3; TRBD1 might be the D (6 bases). Germline V gene lookup returns CDR1 DFQATT and CDR2 SNEGSKA (reference sequence). This CDR3 comprises 14 residues. Trimming removed 6 bases from V and 0 bases from J, with 12 bases in between. CDR3 sequence (DNA): TGCAGTGCACCGGACAGATTCTCTGGAAACACCATATATTTT. This encodes CSAPDRFSGNTIYF.

This clonotype was seen repeatedly, ten times or more. This chain connects TRBV20-1 to TRBJ1-2, with no clear D. This CDR3 comprises 11 residues. Germline CDR1 reads DFQATT; CDR2 reads SNEGSKA (reference sequence). Trimming left V 1 base short and J 8 bases short, with 8 bases between. In DNA form, the CDR3 reads TGCAGTGCTAGAGTTAGGAACGGCTACACCTTC. Protein: CSARVRNGYTF.

A few counts support this clonotype. This chain connects TRBV20-1 to TRBJ2-7; 8 bases are shared with TRBD2. This CDR3 has 16 amino acids. The V gene's germline CDR1 is DFQATT and CDR2 SNEGSKA (reference sequence). Trimming removed 1 base from V and 2 bases from J; junction bases left unmatched: 10. CDR3 coding DNA: TGCAGTGCTAGAGTCCCGAGCGGGAGATTCGCCTACGAGCAGTACTTC. Amino acid sequence: CSARVPSGRFAYEQYF.